These 24 T cell receptor beta chains came from one sample sequenced in a study of a mutant IDH1 vaccine in newly diagnosed glioma. Documented time point: week 11, during vaccination. In every dose of vaccine, 300 ug of mutant IDH1 20-mer peptide was given alongside topical imiquimod. Libraries were prepared by immunoSEQ multiplex PCR; TCRdb keeps only in-frame clonotypes and omits some of them. The table lists fewer than 150,000 clones, roughly nine tenths of them singletons. Antigens of these TCRs are unknown. The material sequenced was PBMCs, taken from a glioma patient whose treatment included an IDH1 peptide vaccine. Every receptor here comes from a woman in her fifties or sixties with glioma.

The V and J genes are TRBV5-1 and TRBJ2-7; maybe TRBD2 (5 bases). The germline V gene encodes CDR1 SGHRS and CDR2 YFSETQ. V gave up 2 bases and J gave up 2 bases, with 11 bases separating them. This CDR3 region has 14 residues. The CDR3 nucleotides read TGCGCCAGCAGCTTCCGGGATTCTGCCTACGAGCAGTACTTC. Protein sequence: CASSFRDSAYEQYF.

This clone was seen a handful of times. The gene calls are TRBV6-6 and TRBJ1-3, with a tentative D call TRBD1 (5 bases). Germline CDR1 is MNHNY and CDR2 is SVGAGI (reference sequence). The CDR3 is 13 amino acids. Trimming took 7 bases from V and 5 from J, leaving 12 bases between them. CDR3 sequence (DNA): TGTGCCAGCAACAGCCGGGACCGAAACACCATATATTTT. This sequence encodes CASNSRDRNTIYF.

The CDR3 loop reads CASSESSGYNEQFF. In nucleotides, the CDR3 is TGTGCCAGCAGTGAGAGTAGCGGCTACAATGAGCAGTTCTTC. V gene TRBV6-1 combines with J gene TRBJ2-1; possibly TRBD2 for D (6 bases). This CDR3 contains 14 residues. Trimming shortened V by 3 bases and J by 3 bases, and 9 bases separated the two germline ends. The V gene's germline CDR1 is MNHNS and CDR2 SASEGT.

The chain employs TRBV5-6 and TRBJ2-5, with 12 positions matching TRBD1. Germline CDR1 SGHDT, CDR2 YYEEEE. This CDR3 comprises 16 residues. V dropped 3 bases and J dropped 7; count of bases not matched to a gene: 10. Here the CDR3 reads CASSYGTGGALTTQYF. The CDR3 DNA follows: TGTGCCAGCAGCTATGGGACAGGGGGCGCTCTGACGACCCAGTACTTC.

This clone appeared once. The chain joins TRBV7-6 to TRBJ2-1; 9 bases align to TRBD2. There are 15 residues in the CDR3. The junction had 6 bases not matched to a gene; V was cut back by 0 bases and J by 9 bases. The germline V gene has CDR1 SGHVS and CDR2 FNYEAQ. The CDR3 DNA reads as TGTGCCAGCAGCTTAGCGAGTAGCGGGAGTGTTGAGCAGTTCTTC. It encodes CASSLASSGSVEQFF.

The J gene is TRBJ2-5, the V gene TRBV11-2; D call uncertain. The CDR3 contains 15 residues. CDR1 and CDR2 (germline): SGHAT, FQNNGV. Between the trimmed V and J ends, which lost 1 base and 1 base, there was a span of 10 bases. The CDR3 DNA is TGTGCCAGCAGCTTAGGTTACAGAGTCCAAGAGACCCAGTACTTC. As protein: CASSLGYRVQETQYF.

The J gene is TRBJ1-6, the V gene TRBV5-1; no clear D. Trimming shortened V by 1 base and J by 9 bases, and 14 bases separated the two germline ends. The CDR3 spans 15 residues. The germline V gene encodes CDR1 SGHRS and CDR2 YFSETQ. This CDR3 reads CASSLSGPGSSPLHF. CDR3 in DNA: TGCGCCAGCAGCTTGTCGGGTCCTGGGAGTTCACCCCTCCACTTT.

The chain combines TRBV10-1 with TRBJ2-3, with 12 positions matching TRBD2. Germline assignment: CDR1 WNHNN and CDR2 SYGVQD (reference sequence). Trimming at V came to 0 bases and at J to 8 bases, leaving 9 bases not matched to a gene. The CDR3 has 17 residues. CDR3 sequence reads: CASSESSSGRASGTQYF. The CDR3 nucleotides read TGCGCCAGCAGTGAGTCGTCTAGCGGGAGGGCCTCGGGTACGCAGTATTTT.

CDR3 sequence: CASSLEGGFSYEQYF. In DNA form, the CDR3 reads TGTGCCAGCAGCTTAGAAGGGGGCTTCTCCTACGAGCAGTACTTC. This rearrangement joins TRBV7-6 to TRBJ2-7; 7 bases line up with TRBD1. The V gene's germline CDR1 is SGHVS and CDR2 FNYEAQ. After removal of 1 base from V and 0 bases from J, the junction contained 3 bases not matched to a gene. The CDR3 runs 15 residues. Together with reference TRBV7-6 and TRBJ2-7, the CDR3 gives the full variable domain: GAGVSQSPRYKVTKRGQDVALRCDPISGHVSLYWYRQALGQGPEFLTYFNYEAQQDKSGLPNDRFSAERPEGSISTLTIQRTEQRDSAMYRCASSLEGGFSYEQYFGPGTRLTVT.

The V and J genes are TRBV30 and TRBJ1-5; weak D call: TRBD1 (6 bases). The V end was cut by 1 base, the J end by 6 bases, with 10 bases between. Germline-derived CDR1 and CDR2 are GTSNPN and SVGIG (reference sequence). The CDR3 covers 13 residues. The DNA of the CDR3 is TGTGCCTGGAGTGAACAGGGCGGTCAGCCCCAGCATTTT. Its protein is CAWSEQGGQPQHF.

The count of this clone is one. At one end the junction does not follow the germline gene, possibly because of a read error. The chain employs TRBV6-4 and TRBJ2-2, with 8 nucleotides matching TRBD1. CDR1 and CDR2 from the germline V gene are MRHNA and SNTAGT. This CDR3 spans 14 amino acids. The CDR3 DNA follows: TGTGCCAGCAGTTACCAGGGGGCCACCGGGGGGCTGTTTTTT. Its protein is CASSYQGATGGLFF.

This sequence joins TRBV5-5 and TRBJ2-1; D may be TRBD2 (5 bases). Deletions cut 4 bases from V and 9 bases from J, with 14 bases between. Germline CDR1 is SGHKS and CDR2 is YYEKEE (reference sequence). The CDR3 contains 13 residues. This CDR3 reads CASSPIPGSEQFF. The CDR3 DNA reads TGTGCCAGCAGCCCTATCCCGGGAAGTGAGCAGTTCTTC.

The V call is TRBV30, the J call TRBJ2-2, with D unresolved. The CDR3 has 17 residues. Germline V lookup: CDR1 GTSNPN, CDR2 SVGIG (reference sequence). V lost 2 bases and J 1 base, leaving 17 bases between the germline ends. The DNA of the CDR3 is TGTGCCTGGAGTCCTCTTCCCCCGTACTTGAACACCGGGGAGCTGTTTTTT. It is translated as CAWSPLPPYLNTGELFF.

The chain combines TRBV20-1 with TRBJ1-1; the D gene is possibly TRBD1 (6 bases). The ends were cut back, 6 bases at V and 11 bases at J, with 7 bases in the middle. The CDR3 length is 8 residues. CDR1 and CDR2 (germline): DFQATT, SNEGSKA (reference sequence). In DNA form, the CDR3 reads TGCAGTGCCCAGGGGGCTTTCTTT. This encodes CSAQGAFF.

This chain connects TRBV6-5 to TRBJ2-7; TRBD1 or TRBD2 may be the D gene (5 bases each). Germline loops: CDR1 MNHEY, CDR2 SVGAGI. Trimming shortened V by 6 bases and J by 3 bases, and 12 bases separated the two germline ends. This CDR3 contains 13 residues. The CDR3: CASRRGSNYEQYF. The CDR3, as DNA: TGTGCCAGCAGGAGGGGCAGCAACTACGAGCAGTACTTC.

The J gene is TRBJ2-7, the V gene TRBV16; D gene uncertain. V was trimmed by 4 bases and J by 3 bases, leaving 7 bases between them. The length of the CDR3 is 12 residues. Germline-derived CDR1 and CDR2 are KGHSY and FQNENV. DNA of the CDR3: TGTGCCAGCAGCCCCCAGAGCTACGAGCAGTACTTC. It specifies CASSPQSYEQYF. Supplemented by reference TRBV16 and TRBJ2-7, the full variable domain reads GEEVAQTPKHLVRGEGQKAKLYCAPIKGHSYVFWYQQVLKNEFKFLISFQNENVFDETGMPKERFSAKCLPNSPCSLEIQATKLEDSAVYFCASSPQSYEQYFGPGTRLTVT.

The J gene is TRBJ1-1, the V gene TRBV5-4; possible D gene TRBD1, 5 bases. The CDR3 has 16 amino acids. Per the germline V gene, CDR1 is SGHNT and CDR2 is YYREEE (reference sequence). The V end was cut by 0 bases, the J end by 3 bases, with 15 bases between. The CDR3 protein is CASSLAGAFRDTEAFF. The CDR3 nucleotides read TGTGCCAGCAGCTTGGCCGGGGCTTTCCGGGACACTGAAGCTTTCTTT.

The chain links TRBV29-1 to TRBJ2-7; perhaps D is TRBD1 or TRBD2 (5 bases each). V shed 6 bases and J shed 3 bases, with 9 bases lying between them. The CDR3 sequence is 11 residues long. Germline CDR1 and CDR2: SQVTM and ANQGSEA. For the CDR3, the DNA is TGCAGCGTGGGGGACGGCTACGAGCAGTACTTC. Protein product: CSVGDGYEQYF.

V is TRBV7-6 and J is TRBJ2-7; D perhaps matches TRBD2 (6 bases). Trimming stripped 4 bases from V and 6 bases from J, with 13 bases between. The CDR3 is 13 residues long. The germline gives CDR1 SGHVS, CDR2 FNYEAQ. This chain's CDR3 is CASSYNTGGEQYF. The CDR3 DNA is TGTGCCAGCAGCTACAATACCGGGGGCGAGCAGTACTTC.

V is TRBV14 and J is TRBJ1-6; D remains ambiguous. The CDR3 runs to 16 residues. V was shortened by 3 bases and J by 3 bases, with 12 bases between the two germline ends. Germline-derived CDR1 and CDR2 are SGHDN and FVKESK. CDR3 coding DNA: TGTGCCAGCAGCCAGAATGATGAGATCTATAATTCACCCCTCCACTTT. It yields the protein CASSQNDEIYNSPLHF. Together with reference TRBV14 and TRBJ1-6, the CDR3 gives the full variable domain: EAGVTQFPSHSVIEKGQTVTLRCDPISGHDNLYWYRRVMGKEIKFLLHFVKESKQDESGMPNNRFLAERTGGTYSTLKVQPAELEDSGVYFCASSQNDEIYNSPLHFGNGTRLTVT.

This clone was observed once. The chain combines TRBV28 with TRBJ1-4, with 7 bases that match TRBD1. CDR1 MDHEN and CDR2 SYDVKM come from the germline V gene. The CDR3 has 15 amino acids. V trimming: 6 bases; J trimming: 5 bases; junction bases outside the gene matches: 9. The CDR3 region has the DNA TGTGCCAGCAGCTCTCCCCAACAGGGGAATGAAAAACTGTTTTTT. It yields the protein CASSSPQQGNEKLFF.

The rearrangement links TRBV19 to TRBJ1-1, with 12 bases identical to TRBD1. Trimming removed 7 bases from V and 11 bases from J; junction bases left unmatched: 11. Germline CDR1 LNHDA, CDR2 SQIVND (reference sequence). The CDR3 is 14 residues long. The CDR3 nucleotides read TGTGCCAGTAATGAACCGGGACAGGGGGCGCGGGCTTTCTTT. Its protein product is CASNEPGQGARAFF.

The gene calls are TRBV5-1 and TRBJ2-5, with D possibly called TRBD1 or TRBD2 (5 bases each). This CDR3 contains 14 residues. With 4 bases removed from V and 1 base from J, the gap between germline ends came to 11 bases. Germline CDR1 reads SGHRS; CDR2 reads YFSETQ. The CDR3 region is CASSHEGFQETQYF. CDR3 DNA sequence: TGCGCCAGCAGCCACGAGGGGTTCCAAGAGACCCAGTACTTC.

The chain recombines TRBV29-1 with TRBJ2-2; no clear D. The CDR3 length is 12 residues. CDR1 and CDR2 from the germline V gene are SQVTM and ANQGSEA. V was pared by 1 base and J by 9 bases, with 9 bases between. The CDR3 region has the DNA TGCAGCGTTGAAGGGAGAGGCCGGGAGCTGTTTTTT. Residues: CSVEGRGRELFF.